This T cell receptor (beta chain) was sequenced for a study of T cell repertoires in cytomegalovirus infection (dated by TCRdb to between 2018 and 2021). About the investigation overall: Donor HLA type was relevant to the analysis, because carriage of CMV infection together with the matching HLA type was indicated by public TCR beta signatures.

Results and caveats for the whole study, not just this receptor: In both this cohort and an independent roughly 360-donor cohort, the cumulative frequency of public TCR beta family members distinguished carriers of CMV infection plus the relevant HLA type. The ex vivo response was dominated by HLA-C-restricted CMV-specific TCR beta clonotypes, and the single most frequent clonotype in two of eight donors was supplied by these HLA-C-restricted clonotypes.

As for this clonotype: What this receptor recognizes is not known. The sample holds no much larger clone one base away, and base qualities are not on file.

Data came from an Illumina HiSeq 1500. The raw public reads went through TCRdb reprocessing: fastp at Q25, MiXCR clone calling, in-frame beta chains kept. Here each entry gathers all rows of one CDR3 protein and keeps the most common genes and DNA. Recorded for this sample are around 240,000 distinct CDR3 sequences; approximately 22% of them occurred a single time. About 20% of the sample is in the top ten clones. The V end loses 0 bases and the J end loses 3 bases, and a stretch of 19 bases separates them. The CDR3 covers 18 residues, taking in both the cysteine and the phenylalanine. Of all the DNA, just the CDR3 is kept, 54 bases in frame from base 1. From the germline V gene, CDR1 is SGHDN and CDR2 is FVKESK.

This receptor chain uses TRBV14 and TRBJ2-3; the best D guess is TRBD1, with 6 bases matching. The specimen was CD8+ T cells from PBMCs. This TCR was sampled from a human donor in good health (CMV status not recorded). Some clones in this sample may be carry-over from other donors' samples. The CDR3 reads CASSQERPGVISTDTQYF. The DNA is as follows: TGTGCCAGCAGCCAAGAGAGGCCAGGGGTTATTTCGACAGATACGCAGTATTTT.